This T cell receptor beta chain is drawn from a study of human T cells and chemical hapten exposure. This clonotype has a handful of counts. The CDR3 contains 13 residues. Losses at the gene ends were 4 bases for V and 5 bases for J; bases not matched to a gene: 4. Germline V gene lookup returns CDR1 SGHAT and CDR2 FQNNGV. This sample's time point: pre-sensitization, week 0. Treatment: therapeutic diphenylcyclopropenone sensitization with weekly scalp DPC. One entry per CDR3 protein, called by TCRdb with MiXCR from the RACE reads. The table records 52,000 or so distinct CDR3 sequences, 8% to 10% of them present only once.

The source was whole blood, collected in connection with sensitization to the hapten diphenylcyclopropenone (DPC). V and J are TRBV11-2 and TRBJ2-5; the match to TRBD1 covers 7 bases. The sequence derives from a man aged 40-49 years with alopecia areata. Some clones in this sample may be carry-over from other donors' samples. The CDR3: CASSWDSRETQYF. The DNA for the CDR3 is TGTGCCAGCAGCTGGGACAGCAGGGAGACCCAGTACTTC. Filled out from reference TRBV11-2 and TRBJ2-5, the complete variable domain reads EAGVAQSPRYKIIEKRQSVAFWCNPISGHATLYWYQQILGQGPKLLIQFQNNGVVDDSQLPKDRFSAERLKGVDSTLKIQPAKLEDSAVYLCASSWDSRETQYFGPGTRLLVL.